These 21 T cell receptor beta chains share one sample of origin, sequenced in a study of Ad26.COV2.S vaccination and SARS-CoV-2 variants. TCRdb keeps only in-frame clones here, not all; method: immunoSEQ multiplex PCR. The sample records 300,000 to 350,000 clones, about 85% being singletons. Stated treatment: roughly 18 received Ad26.COV2.S at low or high dose, single or two shots; about 5 received placebo; per-sample allocation not given. Sampling was done on day 63 after the first vaccine or placebo injection. Sequencing used peripheral blood, obtained in a trial of Ad26.COV2.S vaccine versus placebo. The receptors were sampled from a person aged 18-60 years who received the Ad26.COV2.S COVID-19 vaccine or a placebo.

To note about this clone: Possible read error: a much larger clone is one base away. The chain is built from TRBV6-5 and TRBJ1-2, with 7 bases lining up with TRBD1. CDR1 is MNHEY, CDR2 SVGAGI, per germline. Unmatched junction bases numbered 0, after V lost 6 bases and J lost 2 bases. The CDR3 length is 12 residues. The CDR3: CASRTGNYGYTF. The CDR3 coding sequence is TGTGCCAGCAGGACAGGGAACTATGGCTACACCTTC.

The chain recombines TRBV6-2 or TRBV6-3 with TRBJ2-5, with D uncertain. The germline CDR1 and CDR2 sequences are MNHEY and SVGEGT. The CDR3 is made up of 14 amino acids. The V end lost 5 bases, the J end lost 1 base, and 11 bases lay between the germline ends. For the CDR3, the DNA is TGTGCCAGCAGTCGAAAAAACCTCCAAGAGACCCAGTACTTC. Translation gives CASSRKNLQETQYF.

This clone showed up just once. The J gene is TRBJ1-4, the V gene TRBV27; 9 bases fit TRBD1. CDR3 length: 14 residues. Germline V lookup: CDR1 MNHEY, CDR2 SMNVEV (reference sequence). The ends lost 2 bases at V and 12 bases at J; junction bases unmatched: 7. The CDR3 spells CASSLLRDRAQLFF. CDR3 sequence (DNA): TGTGCCAGCAGTTTACTCCGGGACAGGGCACAACTGTTTTTT.

This sequence joins TRBV7-9 and TRBJ2-2; D remains ambiguous. Trimming took 4 bases from V and 4 from J, leaving 16 bases between them. The CDR3 extends over 16 amino acids. Germline loops: CDR1 SEHNR, CDR2 FQNEAQ (reference sequence). The CDR3 nucleotides are TGTGCCAGCAGCTCCACTGGTCAGCCGGGCACCGGGGAGCTGTTTTTT. As protein: CASSSTGQPGTGELFF.

This clone was picked up a small number of times. The chain uses TRBV30 and TRBJ1-5; no reliable D call. Trimming removed 1 base at V and 2 bases at J, with 9 bases between. Germline V gene sequence: CDR1 GTSNPN, CDR2 SVGIG (reference sequence). The CDR3 runs 14 residues. The CDR3 nucleotides read TGTGCCTGGAGTGGGGGAGATGGCAATCAGCCCCAGCATTTT. Protein product: CAWSGGDGNQPQHF.

This sequence joins TRBV5-4 and TRBJ2-5, with 7 nucleotides matching TRBD2. This CDR3 has 15 amino acids. Per germline, CDR1 SGHNT and CDR2 YYREEE (reference sequence). Germline trimming cut 9 bases from V and 0 bases from J; bases unmatched to any gene: 11. This CDR3 is CATGRVSGYQETQYF. The CDR3 bases are TGTGCCACTGGGAGGGTCTCCGGGTACCAAGAGACCCAGTACTTC.

The chain links TRBV14 to TRBJ1-6, with D maybe TRBD1 (6 bases). The CDR3 loop spans 14 amino acids. Germline CDR1 and CDR2: SGHDN and FVKESK. Trimming removed 5 bases from V and 10 bases from J, with 15 bases in between. CDR3 in amino acids: CASSTTRGHSPLHF. CDR3 in DNA: TGTGCCAGCAGCACAACGCGGGGGCACTCACCCCTCCACTTT.

The rearrangement joins TRBV7-3 to TRBJ2-1; 11 bases align to TRBD1. The germline CDR1 and CDR2 sequences are SGHTA and FQGTGA. V trimming: 6 bases; J trimming: 4 bases; junction bases outside the gene matches: 5. The CDR3 has 15 amino acids. The CDR3 DNA reads TGTGCCAGCAGTCTCCGGGACAGGGGGTACAATGAGCAGTTCTTC. Residues: CASSLRDRGYNEQFF. The full variable domain, its missing parts supplied by reference TRBV7-3 and TRBJ2-1, is GAGVSQTPSNKVTEKGKYVELRCDPISGHTALYWYRQSLGQGPEFLIYFQGTGAADDSGLPNDRFFAVRPEGSVSTLKIQRTERGDSAVYLCASSLRDRGYNEQFFGPGTRLTVL.

The J gene is TRBJ1-5, the V gene TRBV6-5, with 9 bases that match TRBD1. V shed 7 bases and J 7 bases; nucleotides not matched to a gene: 11. CDR1 and CDR2 (germline): MNHEY, SVGAGI. The CDR3 extends over 15 amino acids. For the CDR3, the DNA is TGTGCCAGCATGAGTGGACAGGGGCTACAACAGCCCCAGCATTTT. Protein sequence: CASMSGQGLQQPQHF.

This clone has a single count. The rearrangement joins TRBV7-2 to TRBJ2-1, with D possibly TRBD1 on 7 matching bases. Trimming left V 1 base short and J 6 bases short, with 10 bases between. This CDR3 contains 14 residues. Germline assignment: CDR1 SGHTA and CDR2 FQGNSA. The CDR3 spells CASSLGQGGNEQFF. The CDR3 DNA is TGTGCCAGCAGCTTAGGGCAGGGGGGCAATGAGCAGTTCTTC.

V gene TRBV7-9 combines with J gene TRBJ2-2; unclear D gene. Germline CDR1 is SEHNR and CDR2 is FQNEAQ (reference sequence). The V and J ends lost 1 base and 11 bases respectively, with 8 bases between them. This CDR3 comprises 12 residues. The chain's CDR3 is CASSLEWAELFF. As DNA, the CDR3 is TGTGCCAGCAGCTTAGAGTGGGCAGAGCTGTTTTTT.

Concerning this clone: The sample carries other DNA sequences with the same CDR3. The CDR3 nucleotides are TGTGCCAGCAGCGTGGAGGGGTCCGAGCAGTACTTC. Translated, it gives CASSVEGSEQYF. The chain joins TRBV9 to TRBJ2-7; TRBD2 might be the D (6 bases). The CDR3 runs 12 residues. V gave up 2 bases and J gave up 6 bases, with 9 bases separating them. Per germline, CDR1 SGDLS and CDR2 YYNGEE. The full variable domain, rest sourced from reference TRBV9 and TRBJ2-7, is DSGVTQTPKHLITATGQRVTLRCSPRSGDLSVYWYQQSLDQGLQFLIQYYNGEERAKGNILERFSAQQFPDLHSELNLSSLELGDSALYFCASSVEGSEQYFGPGTRLTVT.

Only a few counts were recorded for this clone. The chain uses TRBV7-8 and TRBJ2-7; TRBD1 agrees at 9 bases. This CDR3 is 16 amino acids long. J gave up 4 bases and V 1 base, and 8 bases lay outside the gene matches. The germline V gene encodes CDR1 SGHVS and CDR2 FQNEAQ. The CDR3 coding sequence is TGTGCCAGCAGCTTAGACGGAGGGACAGGGACATACGAGCAGTACTTC. Translation: CASSLDGGTGTYEQYF.

V and J are TRBV5-4 and TRBJ2-1; 10 nucleotides match TRBD1. Per germline, CDR1 SGHNT and CDR2 YYREEE (reference sequence). V dropped 5 bases and J dropped 7; count of bases not matched to a gene: 9. The CDR3 consists of 15 residues. Here the CDR3 reads CASSEVGQGGNEQFF. The CDR3 nucleotides are TGTGCCAGCAGTGAAGTAGGACAGGGGGGGAATGAGCAGTTCTTC.

Turning to this clone: Its ends do not fully match the called genes, so a read error is possible. The chain carries TRBV4-2 and TRBJ1-2, with D perhaps TRBD1 (5 bases). There are 14 residues in the CDR3. The germline V gene encodes CDR1 LGHNA and CDR2 YNFKEQ. The CDR3: CASSQEGPFYRYTF. The CDR3 region has the DNA TGTGCCAGCAGCCAAGAGGGGCCATTCTATCGCTACACCTTC.

This rearrangement joins TRBV10-3 to TRBJ2-2; no definite D call. Trimming left V 5 bases short and J 7 bases short, with 20 bases between. CDR1 ENHRY and CDR2 SYGVKD come from the germline V gene. This CDR3 is 16 amino acids long. The CDR3 sequence is CAISLTAVGNSGELFF. CDR3 DNA sequence: TGTGCCATCAGTCTCACGGCAGTGGGGAATAGCGGGGAGCTGTTTTTT.

This sequence joins TRBV5-8 and TRBJ1-4, with D tentatively TRBD1 (5 bases). Germline V CDR1 and CDR2: SGHTS, YDEGEE. Trimming removed 1 base from V and 1 base from J, with 20 bases in between. CDR3 length: 19 amino acids. CDR3 bases: TGTGCCAGCAGCTTGTCCGGGGCGCCAACTCTTAGAACTAATGAAAAACTGTTTTTT. Amino acids: CASSLSGAPTLRTNEKLFF.

This CDR3 reads CATSRDRLGTYEQYF. CDR3 in DNA: TGTGCCACCAGCAGAGATCGGTTGGGGACGTACGAGCAGTACTTC. The chain has TRBV15 and TRBJ2-7; possibly TRBD1 or TRBD2 for D (5 bases each). CDR3 length: 15 residues. V was clipped by 0 bases and J by 4 bases, with 13 bases between them. CDR1 is LNHNV and CDR2 is YYDKDF in the germline V gene (reference sequence).

This rearrangement joins TRBV4-3 to TRBJ1-1; 8 nucleotides match TRBD1. Germline-derived CDR1 and CDR2 are LGHNA and YSLEER. The CDR3 has 15 amino acids. V shed 2 bases and J 1 base; nucleotides not matched to a gene: 3. CDR3: CASSQWTGSNTEAFF. Written as DNA, the CDR3 is TGCGCCAGCAGCCAATGGACAGGGTCGAACACTGAAGCTTTCTTT.

This clone appeared a single time. This chain connects TRBV5-1 to TRBJ2-1, with 8 nucleotides matching TRBD1. The V segment lost 4 bases and the J segment 1 base; nucleotides outside the gene matches: 4. CDR3 length: 15 amino acids. The germline gives CDR1 SGHRS, CDR2 YFSETQ. CDR3 residues: CASSGRTGSYNEQFF. CDR3 DNA: TGCGCCAGCAGCGGGCGGACAGGGTCCTACAATGAGCAGTTCTTC.

V is TRBV5-4 and J is TRBJ2-5; no clear D gene. Trimming removed 5 bases from V and 5 bases from J, with 13 bases in between. The CDR3 has 13 residues. CDR1 and CDR2 from the germline V gene are SGHNT and YYREEE (reference sequence). The CDR3 protein is CASRSALGETQYF. The CDR3 nucleotides read TGTGCCAGCAGGTCGGCCCTAGGGGAGACCCAGTACTTC. Variable domain in full (rest from reference TRBV5-4 and TRBJ2-5): ETGVTQSPTHLIKTRGQQVTLRCSSQSGHNTVSWYQQALGQGPQFIFQYYREEENGRGNFPPRFSGLQFPNYSSELNVNALELDDSALYLCASRSALGETQYFGPGTRLLVL.